This T cell receptor beta chain was identified during a study of response to subunit inactivated influenza vaccine. TCRdb processed the RT-PCR reads anew with MiXCR; each CDR3 protein has one entry. The sample includes roughly 500,000 distinct CDR3 sequences, roughly 25% of them seen just once. This clonotype was seen a handful of times. V was shortened by 2 bases and J by 2 bases, with 4 bases between the two germline ends. CDR3 length: 12 amino acids. Germline lookup yields CDR1 SNHLY and CDR2 FYNNEI. These records were also assigned to another study, of T cells expressing NK-cell markers. That work contributes: The authors generated TCR beta cDNA through 5'RACE template switching with UMIs.

The chain uses TRBV2 and TRBJ2-7, with D unresolved. The clonotype was recovered from a man aged 45 to 65 who received an inactivated influenza vaccine. The starting material was CD4+ T cells sorted from PBMCs, obtained approximately 12 days after vaccination. The CDR3 coding sequence is TGTGCCAGCAGTGAAAATCCCTACGAGCAGTACTTC. It translates to CASSENPYEQYF. Variable domain in full (rest from reference TRBV2 and TRBJ2-7): EPEVTQTPSHQVTQMGQEVILRCVPISNHLYFYWYRQILGQKVEFLVSFYNNEISEKSEIFDDQFSVERPDGSNFTLKIRSTKLEDSAMYFCASSENPYEQYFGPGTRLTVT.